This is a list of T cell receptor beta chains from one sample in a study of blood T cell repertoires in COVID-19. Libraries were prepared by immunoSEQ multiplex PCR; TCRdb keeps only in-frame clonotypes and omits some of them. Of about 110,000 clones listed, around nine tenths are singletons. The sequenced sample was peripheral blood. Every receptor here comes from a woman aged 25 to 45 with acute or convalescent COVID-19. CDR3s include the opening cysteine and the closing phenylalanine or tryptophan. Each record gives: V gene, J gene, D gene, clone size, CDR3 protein, CDR3 DNA. D genes are given only for firm matches. Part of the rows lack a size; the others show once, few, many or a class for expanded clones.

TRBV3-1/TRBV3-2	TRBJ2-4	TRBD1	-	CASSHRVGQGLSDIQYF	TGTGCCAGCAGCCACCGTGTCGGACAGGGCCTGTCGGACATTCAGTACTTC
TRBV4-1	TRBJ1-5	-	-	CASPPKKEGCWSNQPQHF	TGCGCCAGCCCCCCGAAGAAAGAGGGATGTTGGAGCAATCAGCCCCAGCATTTT
TRBV19	TRBJ2-2	-	-	CASSTRGEAGELFF	TGTGCCAGTAGTACTCGCGGGGAGGCCGGGGAGCTGTTTTTT
TRBV7-2	TRBJ2-3	TRBD2	-	CASSLRGGDTDTQYF	TGTGCCAGCAGCTTGCGCGGGGGGGACACAGATACGCAGTATTTT
TRBV28	TRBJ1-5	-	-	CASSHEYQPQHF	TGTGCCAGCAGTCATGAGTATCAGCCCCAGCATTTT
TRBV27	TRBJ1-5	-	-	CASRSTGLISNQPQHF	TGTGCCAGCAGATCCACAGGGCTAATAAGCAATCAGCCCCAGCATTTT
TRBV9	TRBJ2-7	TRBD1	-	CASSAGQGSHEQYF	TGTGCCAGCAGCGCGGGACAGGGGTCCCACGAGCAGTACTTC
TRBV24-1	TRBJ1-2	-	few	CATSDFGSGDYGYTF	TGTGCCACCAGTGATTTTGGTTCGGGGGATTATGGCTACACCTTC
TRBV27	TRBJ1-6	-	-	CASSFGSDNSPLHF	TGTGCCAGCAGTTTCGGGTCCGATAATTCACCCCTCCACTTT
TRBV6-6	TRBJ1-1	TRBD1	-	CASRESGTANTEAFF	TGTGCCAGCAGAGAATCTGGGACAGCGAACACTGAAGCTTTCTTT
TRBV30	TRBJ1-2	-	-	CAWSVSGTGGYTF	TGTGCCTGGAGTGTATCAGGGACTGGTGGCTACACCTTC
TRBV7-2	TRBJ2-6	TRBD1	-	CASSRTSGTGYRGANVLTF	TGTGCCAGCAGCCGCACGTCCGGGACAGGGTATCGTGGGGCCAACGTCCTGACTTTC
TRBV29-1	TRBJ2-2	-	-	CSVERSGYTGELFF	TGCAGCGTTGAGAGATCGGGGTACACCGGGGAGCTGTTTTTT
TRBV3-1/TRBV3-2	TRBJ2-2	-	few	CGAGNTGELFF	TGTGGGGCGGGGAACACCGGGGAGCTGTTTTTT
TRBV12-3/TRBV12-4	TRBJ1-4	-	-	CASRSGGEKLFF	TGTGCCAGCAGGTCGGGGGGTGAAAAACTGTTTTTT
TRBV2	TRBJ1-1	TRBD1	-	CASRAVTGRFEAFF	TGTGCCAGCAGAGCCGTGACAGGGAGATTTGAAGCTTTCTTT
TRBV5-6	TRBJ1-5	TRBD1	-	CASSLGGQGGNQPQHF	TGTGCCAGCAGCTTGGGAGGACAGGGGGGCAATCAGCCCCAGCATTTT
TRBV4-1	TRBJ1-2	-	-	CASSQDQGAPYGYTF	TGCGCCAGCAGCCAAGATCAAGGGGCTCCCTATGGCTACACCTTC
TRBV24-1	TRBJ2-3	-	-	CATSDAGNTQYF	TGTGCCACCAGTGACGCAGGGAATACGCAGTATTTT